This T cell receptor beta chain was identified in a study of CD8 T cells in Susac syndrome. V shed 7 bases, J shed 5 bases, and the junction held 4 bases outside the gene matches. CDR3 length: 14 residues. The germline V gene has CDR1 MNHEY and CDR2 SVGEGT. Sequencing of TCR beta was undertaken in CD8+ and CD4+ T cells derived from blood. This clonotype appeared a single time. Its target is not known. Study findings and constraints: Individuals included in the TCR sequencing and HLA analysis were acknowledged by the study to be relatively few in number.

The RNA, about 0.5 to 1 ug, was put through reverse transcription using random hexamers. TCRdb called the immunoSEQ multiplex PCR reads again in MiXCR, with one record for every CDR3 protein. The data show nearly 200,000 distinct CDR3 sequences, about 95% seen once. The sequence was obtained from a human donor with multiple sclerosis. The sequenced sample consisted of CD4+ T cells from PBMCs. This chain uses TRBV6-2 or TRBV6-3 with TRBJ2-2; 10 positions match TRBD2. The CDR3 loop is CASTLAGVTGELFF. In nucleotides, the CDR3 is TGTGCCAGCACCCTAGCGGGAGTTACCGGGGAGCTGTTTTTT.